What follows describes a single TCR beta chain. Its antigen is still unknown. This entry belongs to a study of T cell repertoires in aging, cancer and after chemotherapy. Study-wide background: Healthy donor repertoires were recorded over several months to years and showed clear clonal overlap.

The template was genomic DNA from peripheral blood, not RNA. Points from the study as a whole: Across the chemotherapy interval, each cancer cohort showed higher median generation probability, suggesting thymic rebound.

Multiplex touch-down PCR with TRB-A/B primers amplified rearranged V-D-J TRB sequences. Each CDR3 protein gets one entry after TCRdb re-called the multiplex PCR reads with MiXCR. This sample has approximately 5,900 distinct CDR3 sequences; roughly 30% occur once, and the top ten carry roughly 7%. Sequencing input: blood. The receptor was isolated from a human donor in good health.

The CDR3 region has the DNA TGCAGTGTCCCAACAGGGGTGGGTCAGCCCCAGCATTTT. Its translation is CSVPTGVGQPQHF. The chain has TRBV20-1 and TRBJ1-5; 7 bases align to TRBD1. The V segment lost 7 bases and the J segment 6 bases; nucleotides outside the gene matches: 9. CDR3 length equals 13 residues. Germline V gene sequence: CDR1 DFQATT, CDR2 SNEGSKA (reference sequence).